The 5 T cell receptor beta chains presented below share a single source sample, sequenced in a study of OX40 agonist ivuxolimab in advanced cancers. Some clones are missing from TCRdb's copy, which holds only in-frame ones; the method was immunoSEQ multiplex PCR. The profile shows tens of thousands of clones, around 83% of them singletons. Sample: CD4+ or CD8+ T cells sorted from blood, taken in a trial of the OX40 agonist ivuxolimab. These receptors were collected from an adult with an advanced solid tumor such as melanoma, head and neck, liver or kidney cancer.

The J gene is TRBJ1-4, the V gene TRBV5-1, with unresolved D. V lost 2 bases and J lost 0, with 11 bases in between. The germline gives CDR1 SGHRS, CDR2 YFSETQ. This CDR3 has 16 amino acids. CDR3 DNA sequence: TGCGCCAGCAGCTTCCTTTTGGGAGCAACTAATGAAAAACTGTTTTTT. It specifies CASSFLLGATNEKLFF.

This clone was seen only a few times. The chain couples TRBV7-9 to TRBJ2-7, with 10 bases identical to TRBD2. J was trimmed by 5 bases and V by 7 bases; bases with no gene match: 8. The CDR3 is made up of 14 amino acids. Germline V gene sequence: CDR1 SEHNR, CDR2 FQNEAQ (reference sequence). The CDR3 protein is CASKASGSPNEQYF. In DNA form, the CDR3 reads TGTGCCAGCAAAGCTAGCGGGAGTCCCAACGAGCAGTACTTC.

The rearrangement links TRBV11-3 to TRBJ2-1; D is unclear. This CDR3 is 15 amino acids long. Germline-derived CDR1 and CDR2 are SGHNT and YENEEA. V lost 1 base to trimming and J lost 0 bases, with 7 bases between them. The CDR3 loop is CASSLVASSYNEQFF. The DNA for the CDR3 is TGTGCCAGCAGCTTAGTGGCGAGCTCCTACAATGAGCAGTTCTTC. Full variable domain (rest looked up from reference TRBV11-3 and TRBJ2-1): EAGVVQSPRYKIIEKKQPVAFWCNPISGHNTLYWYLQNLGQGPELLIRYENEEAVDDSQLPKDRFSAERLKGVDSTLKIQPAELGDSAVYLCASSLVASSYNEQFFGPGTRLTVL.

The chain uses TRBV27 and TRBJ1-1, with D perhaps TRBD1 (5 bases). Germline values: CDR1 MNHEY, CDR2 SMNVEV (reference sequence). Trimming removed 5 bases at V and 6 bases at J, with 19 bases between. The CDR3 extends over 15 amino acids. The CDR3 DNA reads TGTGCCAGCAGTCAAGCCCGCAGGGAGTACCCTGAAGCTTTCTTT. Translated, it gives CASSQARREYPEAFF.

The chain uses TRBV6-1 and TRBJ2-7; 11 positions match TRBD1. The CDR3 loop spans 13 amino acids. The V segment lost 7 bases and the J segment 6 bases; nucleotides outside the gene matches: 5. The germline gives CDR1 MNHNS, CDR2 SASEGT. CDR3 in amino acids: CASMKGQGGEQYF. The CDR3 region has the DNA TGTGCCAGCATGAAGGGACAGGGGGGCGAGCAGTACTTC.